One TCR beta chain is described in this entry. The antigen is not known. The sample originates from a study of beta chain features in type 1 diabetes. Study outcomes and limitations: In all four CD4+ subsets, TCRB CDR3 length was significantly, moderately reduced in type 1 diabetes. Using cDNA template may skew counts toward highly expressing activated cells.

This CDR3 region has 13 residues. Germline V CDR1 and CDR2: GTSNPN, SVGIG (reference sequence). The V segment lost 8 bases and the J segment 8 bases; nucleotides outside the gene matches: 8. Every bit of the isolated RNA underwent reverse transcription, so sequencing read expressed TCRB transcripts. Sequencing used immunoSEQ multiplex PCR; TCRdb keeps in-frame clones, though not all of them. The table has about 22,000 clones, 50% to 70% seen once. CD4+ naive, central memory, regulatory and stem cell-like memory cells were sorted via CD45RO/CCR7/CD25/CD127/CD95/CD27. V and J are TRBV30 and TRBJ1-6, with 8 bases identical to TRBD1. This clonotype was sampled from a man aged 18 to 29 with type 1 diabetes. The sample taken for sequencing was stem cell memory CD4+ T cells from blood. The CDR3 DNA reads TGTGCCCAGGAGAGGACAGGGCATTCACCCCTCCACTTT. It is translated as CAQERTGHSPLHF. Supplemented by reference TRBV30 and TRBJ1-6, the full variable domain reads SQTIHQWPATLVQPVGSPLSLECTVEGTSNPNLYWYRQAAGRGLQLLFYSVGIGQISSEVPQNLSASRPQDRQFILSSKKLLLSDSGFYLCAQERTGHSPLHFGNGTRLTVT.